The clone carrying this T cell receptor (beta chain) occurred a few times. Antigen specificity is unknown. The record originates from a study of T cells after yellow fever vaccination. Notes on the study in general: The bulk population could contribute abundant contaminating clonotypes to FACS-sorted repertoires.

This CDR3 comprises 12 residues. Germline CDR1 SGDLS, CDR2 YYNGEE. The trim removed 7 bases at V and 1 base at J, leaving 1 base unmatched. TCRdb reprocessed the 5' RACE reads with MiXCR, giving one entry per CDR3 protein. The table lists roughly 320,000 distinct CDR3 sequences, about 10% of them singletons. The sequence derives from a man younger than 30 who received the YFV17D yellow fever vaccine. The sequences come from CD4+ T cells sorted from PBMCs, collected 45 days after the yellow fever booster vaccination. The genes are TRBV9 and TRBJ1-1; 7 bases fit TRBD1. In DNA, the CDR3 is TGTGCCAGCGGGACAGCGAACACTGAAGCTTTCTTT. Translated: CASGTANTEAFF.